This T cell receptor beta chain derives from a study of cytomegalovirus exposure and HLA in healthy donors. The study's findings and limits: Per a later analysis, about 18,000 TCR beta sequences showed association with HLA alleles at 0.05 false discovery rate.

The CDR3 totals 15 residues. Germline V gene sequence: CDR1 LGHNT, CDR2 FRNRAP. Trimming took 7 bases from V and 4 from J; bases not matched to a gene: 8. It was with 60 Vbeta and 13 Jbeta primers that the PCR ran. Data came from immunoSEQ multiplex PCR; TCRdb stores just in-frame clones and leaves some out. The sample table includes some 200,000 clones. In regard to this clone: Its specificity is not known.

The receptor was isolated from a woman under 30 in good health and CMV-seropositive. The material sequenced was PBMCs. This chain uses TRBV12-5 with TRBJ2-1; 9 nucleotides align to TRBD1. The CDR3 DNA is TGTGCTAGTGCCTTGGGACAGGGTCCTTACAATGAGCAGTTCTTC. Protein sequence: CASALGQGPYNEQFF.